This entry concerns a single TCR beta chain. One end of the junction varies from germline; a read error may be responsible. Production of TCR beta cDNA used about 500 ng total RNA together with a constant-region primer. Researchers made the TCR beta libraries by running three nested multiplex PCR rounds with slightly modified ARM-PCR. TRBV1-TRBV30 forward primers paired with a C-beta reverse primer drove the first two PCR rounds, about 10 cycles each. TCRdb reprocessed the multiplex PCR reads via MiXCR and lists one record per CDR3 protein. Seen here are roughly 330,000 distinct CDR3 sequences, roughly two thirds observed once, and the top ten hold under 8.5%. The data were taken from a study of tumor-infiltrating lymphocytes in primary liver carcinoma. Study-level background: The patient group consisted of men and women aged 30 to 69 years.

The CDR3 covers 15 residues. The germline CDR1 and CDR2 sequences are SGHAT and FQNNGV. The researchers obtained blood RNA from unsorted whole blood and also extracted germline DNA. At sampling, these chronic HBV carriers had received no treatment. The chain couples TRBV11-2 to TRBJ1-1; D not resolved. This clonotype was sampled from a man aged 40-49 years with primary liver carcinoma and hepatitis B virus infection. The sample comprised peripheral blood. In nucleotides, the CDR3 is TGTGCCAGCAGCTTAGTGCGGAGGGCCAACACTGAAGCTCTCTTT. This sequence encodes CASSLVRRANTEALF. The full variable domain, rest sourced from reference TRBV11-2 and TRBJ1-1, is EAGVAQSPRYKIIEKRQSVAFWCNPISGHATLYWYQQILGQGPKLLIQFQNNGVVDDSQLPKDRFSAERLKGVDSTLKIQPAKLEDSAVYLCASSLVRRANTEALFGQGTRLTVV.